The 25 T cell receptor beta chains below all came from one sample that was sequenced in a study of cytomegalovirus exposure and HLA in healthy donors. The PCR ran on 60 Vbeta and 13 Jbeta primers. TCRdb keeps only in-frame clones here, not all; method: immunoSEQ multiplex PCR. The table records under 200,000 clones, roughly 80% of them present only once. Sequenced sample: PBMCs. The receptors originated from a man between 40 and 49 years old in good health and CMV-seronegative.

V usage is TRBV5-1 and J usage is TRBJ2-7, with unresolved D. The V gene lost 3 bases and the J gene lost 4 bases, with 11 bases spanning the gap. Germline CDR1 SGHRS, CDR2 YFSETQ. The CDR3 consists of 13 residues. In nucleotides, the CDR3 is TGCGCCAGCAGCTCCATCCTCAGGTACGAGCAGTACTTC. Protein sequence: CASSSILRYEQYF.

This clone was seen a few times. The chain recombines TRBV7-2 with TRBJ2-5, with 9 positions matching TRBD1. This CDR3 comprises 15 residues. V trimming: 6 bases; J trimming: 3 bases; junction bases outside the gene matches: 8. In germline, CDR1 is SGHTA, CDR2 FQGNSA. CDR3 loop: CASRAAGTGKETQYF. The DNA of the CDR3 is TGTGCCAGCAGGGCTGCCGGGACAGGGAAAGAGACCCAGTACTTC. Based on the CDR3 plus reference TRBV7-2 and TRBJ2-5, the full variable domain is GAGVSQSPSNKVTEKGKDVELRCDPISGHTALYWYRQSLGQGLEFLIYFQGNSAPDKSGLPSDRFSAERTGGSVSTLTIQRTQQEDSAVYLCASRAAGTGKETQYFGPGTRLLVL.

This clone is a singleton in its sample. The V and J genes are TRBV10-1 and TRBJ1-2; D not certain. The germline V and J ends were trimmed by 7 bases and 3 bases, with 9 bases remaining between them. Germline loops: CDR1 WNHNN, CDR2 SYGVQD (reference sequence). This CDR3 contains 12 residues. The CDR3 DNA reads TGCGCCAGCATTTCTCGAGACTATGGCTACACCTTC. This codes for CASISRDYGYTF.

For the CDR3, the DNA is TGCGCCAGCAGATCAGGGGCGACGGACTCTGGAAACACCATATATTTT. Translation gives CASRSGATDSGNTIYF. The J gene is TRBJ1-3, the V gene TRBV4-1; TRBD1 might be the D (6 bases). There are 16 residues in the CDR3. Germline-derived CDR1 and CDR2 are MGHRA and YSYEKL. V was clipped by 6 bases and J by 0 bases, with 15 bases between them.

This chain joins TRBV7-9 and TRBJ2-5; D uncertain. The germline gives CDR1 SEHNR, CDR2 FQNEAQ (reference sequence). This CDR3 has 12 residues. V shed 4 bases and J shed 0 bases, with 3 bases lying between them. The chain's CDR3 is CASSSYQETQYF. The CDR3 DNA follows: TGTGCCAGCAGCTCATACCAAGAGACCCAGTACTTC.

The V gene is TRBV2, the J gene TRBJ2-5, with TRBD1 matching 8 bases. V was clipped by 8 bases and J by 5 bases; unmatched bases: 4. The germline V gene has CDR1 SNHLY and CDR2 FYNNEI. This CDR3 is built from 12 residues. The CDR3 spells CASATGDETQYF. The CDR3 region has the DNA TGTGCCAGCGCGACAGGGGACGAGACCCAGTACTTC.

The chain carries TRBV2 and TRBJ1-4, with D maybe TRBD1 (5 bases). Per the germline V gene, CDR1 is SNHLY and CDR2 is FYNNEI. Trimming left V 2 bases short and J 5 bases short, with 12 bases between. The CDR3 covers 15 residues. CDR3 protein: CASSEFGTWNEKLFF. The CDR3 nucleotides read TGTGCCAGCAGTGAATTTGGGACTTGGAATGAAAAACTGTTTTTT.

V usage is TRBV11-2 and J usage is TRBJ1-1; possibly TRBD1 for D (6 bases). The germline V gene encodes CDR1 SGHAT and CDR2 FQNNGV. The V gene lost 5 bases and the J gene lost 9 bases, with 13 bases spanning the gap. The CDR3 spans 12 residues. In nucleotides, the CDR3 is TGTGCCAGCAGCGCTCAGGGGTACCAAGCTTTCTTT. This encodes CASSAQGYQAFF.

The rearrangement uses TRBV6-1 and TRBJ1-6; D ambiguous. The CDR3 spans 15 residues. Germline V gene sequence: CDR1 MNHNS, CDR2 SASEGT. V dropped 7 bases and J dropped 10 bases, with 20 bases sitting between them. CDR3 region: CASTETEEGGSPLHF. CDR3 sequence (DNA): TGTGCCAGCACCGAAACTGAGGAGGGAGGCTCACCCCTCCACTTT.

A remark on this clone: Other nucleotide sequences in the sample specify the same CDR3. The chain has TRBV7-2 and TRBJ1-1; D remains ambiguous. In germline, CDR1 is SGHTA, CDR2 FQGNSA. This CDR3 is 13 amino acids long. Trimming removed 4 bases at V and 4 bases at J, with 10 bases between. In DNA, the CDR3 is TGTGCCAGCAGCTCGGATAGAGGCACTGAAGCTTTCTTT. Residues: CASSSDRGTEAFF.

J is TRBJ1-6 and V is TRBV5-6; a possible D gene is TRBD1 (6 bases). V was cut by 1 base and J by 7 bases, with 9 bases left in between. The CDR3 sequence is 14 residues long. Germline CDR1 and CDR2: SGHDT and YYEEEE. The CDR3 bases are TGTGCCAGCAGCTTGAACAGGGTAAATTCACCCCTCCACTTT. Translated, it gives CASSLNRVNSPLHF. Combining the CDR3 with reference TRBV5-6 and TRBJ1-6 gives the whole variable domain DAGVTQSPTHLIKTRGQQVTLRCSPKSGHDTVSWYQQALGQGPQFIFQYYEEEERQRGNFPDRFSGHQFPNYSSELNVNALLLGDSALYLCASSLNRVNSPLHFGNGTRLTVT.

The chain is built from TRBV15 and TRBJ2-3, with D perhaps matching TRBD2 (5 bases). In germline, CDR1 is LNHNV, CDR2 YYDKDF (reference sequence). Trimming left V 0 bases short and J 3 bases short, with 16 bases between. There are 17 residues in the CDR3. CDR3 nucleotide sequence: TGTGCCACCAGCAGAGATACCCCAGCGGAAGCGACAGATACGCAGTATTTT. It translates to CATSRDTPAEATDTQYF.

This chain links TRBV6-5 with TRBJ1-4; D possibly corresponds to TRBD1 (6 bases). Germline V gene lookup returns CDR1 MNHEY and CDR2 SVGAGI. The ends were cut back, 3 bases at V and 6 bases at J, with 17 bases in the middle. The CDR3 has 16 residues. This CDR3 is CASSYTGRGGDEKLFF. The CDR3 DNA is TGTGCCAGCAGTTATACAGGGAGGGGAGGGGATGAAAAACTGTTTTTT.

This chain uses TRBV30 with TRBJ2-3; TRBD2 agrees at 13 bases. The CDR3 is made up of 14 amino acids. Germline-derived CDR1 and CDR2 are GTSNPN and SVGIG (reference sequence). V dropped 5 bases and J dropped 6; count of bases not matched to a gene: 5. In DNA form, the CDR3 reads TGTGCCTGGGTACTAGCGGGAGGGGGGGATACGCAGTATTTT. Protein sequence: CAWVLAGGGDTQYF.

The J gene is TRBJ2-7, the V gene TRBV27, with a weak D call TRBD2 (6 bases). This CDR3 contains 15 residues. Per germline, CDR1 MNHEY and CDR2 SMNVEV (reference sequence). V dropped 6 bases and J dropped 0 bases, with 15 bases sitting between them. The CDR3 here is CASRYGTQSSYEQYF. The CDR3 DNA sequence: TGTGCCAGCAGGTATGGGACTCAGAGCTCCTACGAGCAGTACTTC.

This chain uses TRBV7-9 with TRBJ1-5; 7 nucleotides align to TRBD1. Trimming took 5 bases from V and 4 from J; bases not matched to a gene: 5. CDR1 and CDR2 from the germline V gene are SEHNR and FQNEAQ (reference sequence). This CDR3 contains 14 residues. CDR3 DNA: TGTGCCAGCAGCCAGGGGGGACTGAATCAGCCCCAGCATTTT. Protein product: CASSQGGLNQPQHF.

This clone was recorded once. The genes are TRBV5-3 and TRBJ2-7, with 9 positions matching TRBD1. TRBV5-3 is designated an ORF whose function remains uncertain. Germline trimming cut 1 base from V and 6 bases from J; bases unmatched to any gene: 11. There are 16 residues in the CDR3. The DNA for the CDR3 is TGTGCCAGAAGCTTGAACGAGGACAGGGGAATGGGCGAGCAGTACTTC. This translates into CARSLNEDRGMGEQYF.

This clone showed up just once. This chain uses TRBV5-1 with TRBJ2-7, with D perhaps TRBD1 (5 bases). The CDR3 length is 14 residues. Trimming removed 0 bases at V and 5 bases at J, with 12 bases between. Germline CDR1 and CDR2: SGHRS and YFSETQ. The CDR3 region has the DNA TGCGCCAGCAGCTTGGAGCAGGGTTATGACGAGCAGTACTTC. This translates into CASSLEQGYDEQYF.

The chain uses TRBV27 and TRBJ2-7, with 10 nucleotides matching TRBD2. Germline V gives CDR1 MNHEY, CDR2 SMNVEV (reference sequence). The CDR3 is 16 amino acids. Losses at the gene ends were 3 bases for V and 6 bases for J; bases not matched to a gene: 11. The CDR3 loop is CASSLVAGGPGVEQYF. CDR3 sequence (DNA): TGTGCCAGCAGTTTGGTAGCGGGGGGCCCGGGAGTCGAGCAGTACTTC.

The genes are TRBV5-6 and TRBJ1-2; 9 bases match TRBD1. Germline CDR1 reads SGHDT; CDR2 reads YYEEEE. V lost 4 bases and J lost 4; bases outside the gene matches: 5. CDR3 length: 14 amino acids. This CDR3 is CASSPGTGTYGYTF. The CDR3 bases are TGTGCCAGCAGCCCCGGGACAGGGACCTATGGCTACACCTTC.

J is TRBJ1-4 and V is TRBV2; D call uncertain. The CDR3 runs 15 residues. V was clipped by 3 bases and J by 5 bases, with 13 bases between them. CDR1 SNHLY and CDR2 FYNNEI come from the germline V gene. The CDR3 here is CASSEGLDSNEKLFF. In DNA form, the CDR3 reads TGTGCCAGCAGTGAGGGTCTAGACTCGAATGAAAAACTGTTTTTT.

The gene calls are TRBV27 and TRBJ1-1; D may be TRBD1 (5 bases). Germline V gene sequence: CDR1 MNHEY, CDR2 SMNVEV (reference sequence). V was clipped by 6 bases and J by 3 bases, with 20 bases between them. The CDR3 totals 16 residues. The CDR3 loop reads CASSTRRVLGYTEAFF. DNA of the CDR3: TGTGCCAGCAGCACTCGCAGGGTATTAGGGTACACTGAAGCTTTCTTT.

This chain connects TRBV7-8 to TRBJ1-1, with D tentatively TRBD1 (5 bases). The CDR3 runs 14 residues. The V gene lost 2 bases and the J gene lost 3 bases, with 10 bases spanning the gap. Per the germline V gene, CDR1 is SGHVS and CDR2 is FQNEAQ. The CDR3 spells CASSLTQGDTEAFF. Here the CDR3 DNA reads TGTGCCAGCAGCTTAACGCAGGGCGACACTGAAGCTTTCTTT.

On this clone: A read error may account for a junction end that differs from germline. This rearrangement joins TRBV7-9 to TRBJ1-1; no clear D gene. Germline CDR1 and CDR2: SEHNR and FQNEAQ (reference sequence). The length of the CDR3 is 13 residues. The chain's CDR3 is CSSSLGTVNGAFF. The CDR3 nucleotides are TGTTCCAGCAGCTTAGGTACAGTGAATGGAGCTTTCTTT.

Comments on this clone: One end of the junction fails to match germline, which may point to a read error. The chain uses TRBV7-9 and TRBJ1-6; 10 nucleotides match TRBD1. The CDR3 extends over 15 amino acids. Germline-derived CDR1 and CDR2 are SEHNR and FQNEAQ (reference sequence). The CDR3 region has the DNA TGTTCCAGCAGCTTGGACAGGGGGACCTATTCTCCCCTCCACTTT. Its protein is CSSSLDRGTYSPLHF.